The rows below give T cell receptor beta chains drawn from one sample of a study of post-analysis software for immune sequencing data. TCRdb itself ran the PCR reads through MiXCR, one entry per CDR3 protein. The table includes 750,000 to 950,000 distinct CDR3 sequences, more than 45% detected once. The specimen was blood. The receptors were sampled from a girl aged 5-17 years with multiple sclerosis. Both conserved end residues are part of each CDR3. D genes are given only for firm matches.

cdr3_length d_call v_call cdr3_aa
15 TRBD1 TRBV12-3/TRBV12-4 CASSRGTGPRGELFF
16 . TRBV7-3 CASSSGWGAGANVLTF
12 . TRBV10-3 CAISEEGYEQFF
15 TRBD2 TRBV7-9 CASSLSSGSLYEQYF
15 . TRBV5-8 CASSLGPNGAYEQYF
16 TRBD1 TRBV20-1 CSARGSYRGPSGEQYF
14 TRBD1 TRBV6-1 CASGTGMESDTQYF
14 . TRBV20-1 CSAHSGGANNEQFF
14 . TRBV29-1 CSVTLGQPWNEQFF
12 TRBD1 TRBV29-1 CSVRQGSNIQYF
17 . TRBV7-9 CASSLFIAEPTPYEQYF
17 TRBD2 TRBV12-3/TRBV12-4 CASSSFLGGRAADTQYF
12 . TRBV15 CATSGQGYEQYF
15 . TRBV7-2 CASSPAGMLADTQYF
14 TRBD1 TRBV9 CASSSRGMNTEAFF
13 . TRBV29-1 CSVVWQVSYEQYF
13 . TRBV6-1 CASSDSVSYEQYF
13 TRBD1 TRBV20-1 CSNAGTGRNEQFF
17 TRBD2 TRBV6-6 CASRLAGGSKPSYEQYF
14 TRBD1 TRBV7-2 CASSSGQGGNIQYF
12 . TRBV5-1 CASRTESYEQYF
14 . TRBV7-3 CASSQQGSNTEAFF
12 . TRBV9 CASGWGANVLTF
13 . TRBV28 CASSLDQNYGYTF
15 TRBD2 TRBV20-1 CSARRGSGSQYEQYF
16 . TRBV4-1 CASSQDRVSAGYEQYF
12 . TRBV29-1 CSVAVSQETQYF
11 . TRBV12-3/TRBV12-4 CASALEETQYF
15 TRBD1 TRBV6-2/TRBV6-3 CASSYSNLADRSQYF
15 TRBD2 TRBV7-6 CASSLAPGGVHEQYF
15 TRBD2 TRBV7-3 CASGPGLAEYNEQFF
15 . TRBV5-1 CASSLSGREEETQYF
15 . TRBV6-6 CASSPSWGKWNEQFF
14 TRBD2 TRBV3-1 CASTRGEVGNEQFF
15 TRBD2 TRBV20-1 CSARGASGGHNEQFF
15 . TRBV6-5 CASSPLAKSSYGQYF
14 TRBD2 TRBV20-1 CSARLAGASYEQYF
17 . TRBV18 CASSPRGLASTNEKLFF
16 TRBD1 TRBV19 CASSILSAGGRFGYTF
13 . TRBV7-9 CASSSDRNYEQYF
15 TRBD1 TRBV5-1 CASSLVAGGDTEAFF
16 TRBD1 TRBV5-6 CASSRRTGSNTGELFF
14 TRBD1 TRBV24-1 CATSDLTGGHEQFF
18 . TRBV4-3 CASSQDPRPPGRNTEAFF
16 . TRBV4-3 CASSQDAGGDWDTQYF
13 . TRBV6-5 CASSYSGGTEQYF
14 . TRBV30 CAWYRDPQETEAFF
20 TRBD1 TRBV20-1 CSAFSDGTGGRVSGANVLTF
16 . TRBV12-3/TRBV12-4 CASSSLSSGLSDEQYF
17 TRBD1 TRBV29-1 CSVDSRDRGRGANVRTF
12 . TRBV5-6 CASSFETRKQYF
13 . TRBV28 CASSGGLQNEQFF
14 . TRBV3-1 CASSQVGDLYEQYF
15 TRBD2 TRBV2 CASSAGTSGTGEQFF